Listed here are 3 T cell receptor beta chains from one sample, sequenced in a study of blood T cell repertoires in COVID-19. Here immunoSEQ multiplex PCR was the method, and the copy in TCRdb shows in-frame clones only, minus some. The profile shows about 120,000 clones, 82% of them singletons. The specimen was peripheral blood. Receptors were obtained from a human donor in a cohort sampled during active COVID-19.

Many counts were recorded for this clone. This chain links TRBV3-1 (or the pseudogene TRBV3-2) with TRBJ2-7; D is uncertain. The CDR3 is 16 residues long. Germline CDR1 and CDR2: LGHDT and YNNKEL (reference sequence). V was cut by 0 bases and J by 0 bases, with 12 bases left in between. This CDR3 is CASSQEGLGNSYEQYF. The CDR3 DNA sequence: TGTGCCAGCAGCCAAGAGGGCCTGGGTAACTCCTACGAGCAGTACTTC.

The chain joins TRBV18 to TRBJ2-7; D unresolved. Per germline, CDR1 KGHSH and CDR2 LQKENI. The CDR3 totals 14 residues. Trimming removed 3 bases at V and 1 base at J, with 10 bases between. This CDR3 reads CASSPGSQSYEQYF. The CDR3 region has the DNA TGTGCCAGCTCACCGGGCAGTCAATCCTACGAGCAGTACTTC.

In its sample, this clone was seen a few times. This chain links TRBV19 with TRBJ2-2, with a weak D call TRBD1 (6 bases). This CDR3 has 14 residues. Trimming cost V 6 bases and J 1 base, with 9 bases left between them. Per germline, CDR1 LNHDA and CDR2 SQIVND (reference sequence). CDR3 sequence: CASRQQGNTGELFF. CDR3 coding DNA: TGTGCCAGTAGACAACAGGGGAACACCGGGGAGCTGTTTTTT.